This T cell receptor beta chain was documented in a study of shared clonotypes between healthy human individuals. The overall study: Aged between 18 and 49, the donors were a couple of women and a few men. Three plates were used per donor for CD4 naive, three for CD4 memory, two for CD8 naive and one for CD8 memory.

In replicate PCRs of sorted subsets, 150 to 200 ng DNA, roughly 27,000 T cell genomes, was used. Profiled with immunoSEQ multiplex PCR; TCRdb holds only in-frame clones, not every one. The sample lists 2 million to 2.5 million clones, about 95% seen once, with roughly 1% in the top ten. Per germline, CDR1 SNHLY and CDR2 FYNNEI. This CDR3 spans 13 amino acids. Trimming took 8 bases from V and 2 from J; bases not matched to a gene: 4. Positive CCR7 selection of CD45RO-negative cells yielded the naive CD8 cells, and terminally differentiated effector memory CD45RA+ cells were excluded. Nashville, Tennessee was home to all donors, each a Caucasian adult.

The V and J genes are TRBV2 and TRBJ2-5; 8 positions agree with TRBD2. The TCR sequence derives from a man younger than 30 in good health. Sequenced sample: naive CD8+ T cells sorted from blood. This chain's CDR3 is CASLIAGQETQYF. For the CDR3, the DNA is TGTGCCAGCCTTATAGCGGGGCAAGAGACCCAGTACTTC.